This is a list of T cell receptor beta chains from one sample in a study of blood T cell repertoires in COVID-19. The data were produced by immunoSEQ multiplex PCR, yet TCRdb's version contains in-frame clones alone and is incomplete. The data contain 80,000 to 130,000 clones, approximately 92% of them singletons. What was sequenced was peripheral blood. The receptors originated from an older man with acute or convalescent COVID-19. Both conserved end residues are part of each CDR3. The D gene is left open where the match is weak. Some rows have no size entry. The others give once, few or many, or a class for an expanded clone.

D gene,V gene,J gene,clone size,CDR3 DNA,CDR3 protein
-,TRBV7-8,TRBJ2-2,-,TGTGCCAGCAGCTTAGCGCGGGTCGATCGGGAGCTGTTTTTT,CASSLARVDRELFF
-,TRBV15,TRBJ1-1,-,TGTGCCACCAGCCTTGACAGCTTGAACACTGAAGCTTTCTTT,CATSLDSLNTEAFF
-,TRBV30,TRBJ1-4,-,TGTGCCTGGAGTGCCCCAGGTGAAAATGAAAAACTGTTTTTT,CAWSAPGENEKLFF
-,TRBV9,TRBJ1-1,-,TGTGCCAGCAGCGAAGACGGCGGGCTCTCCGAAGCTTTCTTT,CASSEDGGLSEAFF
TRBD1,TRBV5-1,TRBJ2-5,-,TGCGCCAGCAGCACGACAGGGGGAGAGACCCAGTACTTC,CASSTTGGETQYF
-,TRBV7-2,TRBJ1-5,-,TGTGCCAGCAGCGTGCCGGGGGGACAACCCCAGCATTTT,CASSVPGGQPQHF
TRBD2,TRBV5-4,TRBJ2-1,-,TGTGCCAGCAGACGCGGGACTAGCAATGAGCAGTTCTTC,CASRRGTSNEQFF
-,TRBV11-2,TRBJ2-2,-,TGTGCCAGCAGCCCATACCCCGGGGCGAACACCGGGGAGCTGTTTTTT,CASSPYPGANTGELFF
TRBD1,TRBV3-1/TRBV3-2,TRBJ2-7,-,TGTGCCAGCAGCCAAAATTCAGGGGGATTCTACGAGCAGTACTTC,CASSQNSGGFYEQYF
TRBD2,TRBV27,TRBJ2-3,-,TGTGCCAGCAGTTTATCGGCGGGAGGATTCACAGATACGCAGTATTTT,CASSLSAGGFTDTQYF
-,TRBV5-1,TRBJ1-2,once,TGCGCCAGCAGCTTTCAGGGATCGGATGGCTACACCTTC,CASSFQGSDGYTF
-,TRBV10-2,TRBJ2-2,few,TGCGCCCTTCGGGACACCCACGCGAACACCGGGGAGCTGTTTTTT,CALRDTHANTGELFF
TRBD1,TRBV6-5,TRBJ1-1,-,TGTGCCAGCACCCGACAGGGGGCGGTGGCTGAAGCTTTCTTT,CASTRQGAVAEAFF
TRBD2,TRBV5-1,TRBJ2-7,once,TGCGCCAGCAGCTTAACTAGCGGGGCCTACGAGCAGTACTTC,CASSLTSGAYEQYF
-,TRBV7-9,TRBJ2-3,-,TGTGCCAGCAGCTTAGGACTATCCACAGATACGCAGTATTTT,CASSLGLSTDTQYF
-,TRBV6-5,TRBJ1-2,-,TGTGCCAGCACTTCGCTCCCCCGGGGCTATGGCTACACCTTC,CASTSLPRGYGYTF
-,TRBV4-2,TRBJ1-2,-,TGTGCCAGCAAACGGGTACAGGGAATCTTGAGTGGCTACACCTTC,CASKRVQGILSGYTF
TRBD1,TRBV6-6,TRBJ1-1,-,TGTGCCAGCAGTTACGGGACAGGGATCAGAGCTTTCTTT,CASSYGTGIRAFF
TRBD1,TRBV5-4,TRBJ1-1,-,TGTGCCAGCAGCAGCGGGGACAGGTGGACTGAAGCTTTCTTT,CASSSGDRWTEAFF
-,TRBV3-1/TRBV3-2,TRBJ1-5,-,TGTGCCAGCAGTACCAACCGGGAATCGGCCCAGCATTTT,CASSTNRESAQHF
TRBD2,TRBV19,TRBJ2-7,-,TGTGCCAGTACTGAGACACCGGGACACGTGGGACTAGCGGGCTCCTACGAGCAGTACTTC,CASTETPGHVGLAGSYEQYF
-,TRBV5-4,TRBJ2-3,-,TGTGCCAGCAGCTTGTTCGGCACAGATACGCAGTATTTT,CASSLFGTDTQYF
-,TRBV10-3,TRBJ1-5,-,TGTGCCATCAGTGGAGATCCTGCTAATCAGCCCCAGCATTTT,CAISGDPANQPQHF
TRBD1,TRBV6-4,TRBJ1-4,-,TGTGCCAGCAGCCATACGGGACAGGTTTCAACTAATGAAAAACTGTTTTTT,CASSHTGQVSTNEKLFF
-,TRBV28,TRBJ1-1,-,TGTGCCAGCAGTTTGAAGGGGCCTCCAGGGGCTTTCTTT,CASSLKGPPGAFF
TRBD1,TRBV28,TRBJ1-5,-,TGTGCCAGCAGTTTATGGGGACAGGGGTACGGTCAGCCCCAGCATTTT,CASSLWGQGYGQPQHF
-,TRBV6-6,TRBJ2-1,-,TGTGCCAGCAGAGGCCTAGCGCCCCACAATGAGCAGTTCTTC,CASRGLAPHNEQFF
-,TRBV27,TRBJ2-4,-,TGTGCCAGCAGTTTAACGTATCAGGAGGGAGCCAAAAACATTCAGTACTTC,CASSLTYQEGAKNIQYF
-,TRBV6-5,TRBJ1-1,-,TGTGCCAGCAGTTACTTTTTGGGGCAAGTGCACACTGAAGCTTTCTTT,CASSYFLGQVHTEAFF
TRBD1,TRBV7-9,TRBJ1-5,once,TGTGCCAGCAGCTCAGGACAGGGATATCAGCCCCAGCATTTT,CASSSGQGYQPQHF
-,TRBV6-2/TRBV6-3,TRBJ1-1,-,TGTGCCAGCAGTTACTTATCGGAAGCTTTCTTT,CASSYLSEAFF
-,TRBV27,TRBJ2-2,once,TGTGCCAGCAGTTTAGTCAGCGGGGAGCTGTTTTTT,CASSLVSGELFF
TRBD2,TRBV7-3,TRBJ2-3,-,TGTGCCAGCAGCTCAATGGGACTAGTTTCAGATACGCAGTATTTT,CASSSMGLVSDTQYF
-,TRBV28,TRBJ2-1,-,TGTGCCAGCAGATCGGACGGGGGCTCCTACAATGAGCAGTTCTTC,CASRSDGGSYNEQFF
-,TRBV3-1/TRBV3-2,TRBJ2-3,-,TGTGCCAGCAGCCGCGGAACAGATACGCAGTATTTT,CASSRGTDTQYF
-,TRBV5-4,TRBJ1-1,-,TGTGCCAGCAGCTTGGGCGGGAGCGGTGAAGCTTTCTTT,CASSLGGSGEAFF
TRBD1,TRBV24-1,TRBJ2-7,-,TGTGCCACCAGTGATCTGGACAGGGACGAGCAGTACTTC,CATSDLDRDEQYF
-,TRBV4-1,TRBJ1-2,-,TGCGCCAGCAGCCTGAGGACAGCTGTCTATGGCTACACCTTC,CASSLRTAVYGYTF
-,TRBV19,TRBJ2-3,-,TGTGCCAGTAGTATTCGGGAAACAGATACGCAGTATTTT,CASSIRETDTQYF
TRBD2,TRBV7-8,TRBJ2-7,once,TGTGCCAGCAGCCTGGGACTAGCGGGAGCCGAGCAGTACTTC,CASSLGLAGAEQYF
TRBD1,TRBV7-9,TRBJ2-1,-,TGTGCCAGCAGCCCCCCGGACAGGACCACTTACAATGAGCAGTTCTTC,CASSPPDRTTYNEQFF
-,TRBV2,TRBJ1-1,-,TGTGCCAGCATCGGCGGGGTAAACACTGAAGCTTTCTTT,CASIGGVNTEAFF
-,TRBV6-6,TRBJ1-3,-,TGTGCCAGCACTCCAATAGGGAGTGAAAACACCATATATTTT,CASTPIGSENTIYF
-,TRBV19,TRBJ1-5,few,TGTGCCAGTAGTATGACAGTTAATAGCAATCAGCCCCAGCATTTT,CASSMTVNSNQPQHF
TRBD1,TRBV30,TRBJ2-3,-,TGTGCCTGGAGCCGGACAGGGGGCGCAGATACGCAGTATTTT,CAWSRTGGADTQYF
-,TRBV13,TRBJ1-2,-,TGTGCCAGCAGCCCGGGACACTCCCCGAATGGCTACACCTTC,CASSPGHSPNGYTF
TRBD1,TRBV18,TRBJ1-1,-,TGTGCCAGCTCCCGGGACAGGGGGAGCACTGAAGCTTTCTTT,CASSRDRGSTEAFF
-,TRBV2,TRBJ2-1,-,TGTGCCAGCAGTGAGCGGGTTTGGGAGCAGTTCTTC,CASSERVWEQFF
-,TRBV30,TRBJ1-1,-,TGTGCCTGGACCAGACAGATTAACACTGAAGCTTTCTTT,CAWTRQINTEAFF
TRBD1,TRBV5-1,TRBJ1-2,few,TGCGCCAGCAGCCCCCCTGACAGGGGAGAGAGCTATGGCTACACCTTC,CASSPPDRGESYGYTF
TRBD2,TRBV15,TRBJ2-3,-,TGTGCCACCAGCAGCCCGCGGGGGGAGTTGGGAGATACGCAGTATTTT,CATSSPRGELGDTQYF
-,TRBV13,TRBJ2-3,-,TGTGCCAGCAGCTTATCGGATACGCAGTATTTT,CASSLSDTQYF
-,TRBV5-1,TRBJ1-2,-,TGCGCCAGCAGTCGCCAGGGTGAAAACTATGGCTACACCTTC,CASSRQGENYGYTF